The 12 T cell receptor beta chains given below trace back to one sample, sequenced in a study of post-analysis software for immune sequencing data. Overall study findings and caveats: Relative to controls, patients had 4 or 5 TRBV segments at higher frequency, with TRBV5-6, TRBV5-1 and TRBV20-1 among these.

TCR beta cDNA libraries included unique molecular identifiers. One entry per CDR3 protein, called by TCRdb with MiXCR from the PCR reads. The sample carries some 260,000 distinct CDR3 sequences, 36% recorded once. No antigen has been assigned to these receptors. What was sequenced was blood. These TCRs come from a girl between 5 and 17 years old with multiple sclerosis.

This chain uses TRBV7-7 with TRBJ2-2, with 9 bases lining up with TRBD1. V lost 1 base and J lost 2; bases outside the gene matches: 5. This CDR3 contains 17 residues. Germline CDR1 and CDR2: SSHAT and FNYEAQ (reference sequence). The CDR3 nucleotides read TGTGCCAGCAGCTTAGGACAGGGGGTCGGAAACACCGGGGAGCTGTTTTTT. Amino acid sequence: CASSLGQGVGNTGELFF.

This clonotype occurred many times. The chain links TRBV5-1 to TRBJ2-1; 15 bases are shared with TRBD2. CDR3 length: 18 residues. V lost 0 bases and J lost 4; bases outside the gene matches: 5. Germline V lookup: CDR1 SGHRS, CDR2 YFSETQ. The CDR3 sequence is CASSLEGLAGGGYNEQFF. In nucleotides, the CDR3 is TGCGCCAGCAGCTTGGAGGGACTAGCGGGAGGTGGGTACAATGAGCAGTTCTTC.

The chain joins TRBV3-1 to TRBJ2-2, with no clear D. CDR3 length equals 13 residues. V was clipped by 3 bases and J by 4 bases, with 6 bases between them. Germline V CDR1 and CDR2: LGHDT, YNNKEL (reference sequence). CDR3 sequence: CASSQGFTGELFF. In nucleotides, the CDR3 is TGTGCCAGCAGCCAGGGATTCACCGGGGAGCTGTTTTTT.

The chain couples TRBV9 to TRBJ2-1; the match to TRBD1 covers 10 bases. V was clipped by 2 bases and J by 8 bases; unmatched bases: 7. Germline V CDR1 and CDR2: SGDLS, YYNGEE. This CDR3 region has 15 residues. The CDR3 DNA reads as TGTGCCAGCAGCGTGGACCTCGACAGGGGGCATGAGCAGTTCTTC. Protein product: CASSVDLDRGHEQFF. The whole variable domain, filled in from reference TRBV9 and TRBJ2-1, reads DSGVTQTPKHLITATGQRVTLRCSPRSGDLSVYWYQQSLDQGLQFLIQYYNGEERAKGNILERFSAQQFPDLHSELNLSSLELGDSALYFCASSVDLDRGHEQFFGPGTRLTVL.

This clonotype was seen at least ten times. The chain recombines TRBV7-9 with TRBJ2-5; 7 bases line up with TRBD1. Germline V gene data show CDR1 as SEHNR and CDR2 as FQNEAQ (reference sequence). V was pared by 7 bases and J by 4 bases, with 9 bases of the junction left unmatched. The CDR3 contains 14 residues. The CDR3 loop is CASIPGDSSETQYF. CDR3 coding DNA: TGTGCCAGCATCCCCGGGGACAGTTCAGAGACCCAGTACTTC.

The chain joins TRBV20-1 to TRBJ2-7; no definite D call. CDR1 and CDR2 from the germline V gene are DFQATT and SNEGSKA (reference sequence). The CDR3 covers 13 residues. V was pared by 1 base and J by 6 bases, with 13 bases between. The CDR3 loop reads CSARADFEAEQYF. The CDR3 DNA reads as TGCAGTGCTAGAGCCGATTTCGAGGCCGAGCAGTACTTC.

This clonotype was seen a handful of times. A single base separates this from a much larger clone, so it may be a read error. This rearrangement joins TRBV29-1 to TRBJ2-5; D is undetermined. This CDR3 region has 10 residues. CDR1 and CDR2 (germline): SQVTM, ANQGSEA. The V and J ends lost 8 bases and 2 bases respectively, with 6 bases between them. As DNA, the CDR3 is TGCAGCTGGGCACAAGAGACCCAGTACTTC. It specifies CSWAQETQYF.

To note about this clonotype: This may come from a read error, since a much larger clone is one base off. This chain joins TRBV20-1 and TRBJ2-1; TRBD2 matches at 11 bases. The CDR3 is made up of 14 amino acids. CDR1 and CDR2 (germline): DFQATT, SNEGSKA (reference sequence). The CDR3 sequence is CNAPTSGASNEQFF. CDR3 sequence (DNA): TGCAATGCTCCGACTAGCGGGGCGTCCAATGAGCAGTTCTTC.

This clonotype was observed many times. This chain uses TRBV5-1 with TRBJ1-6; D gene ambiguous. This CDR3 is 13 amino acids long. Deletions cut 0 bases from V and 10 bases from J, with 8 bases between. Germline-derived CDR1 and CDR2 are SGHRS and YFSETQ. The CDR3, as DNA: TGCGCCAGCAGCTTGGAAAATTACTCACCCCTCCACTTT. Its protein product is CASSLENYSPLHF.

This clonotype has ten or more counts. This rearrangement joins TRBV12-3 or TRBV12-4 to TRBJ1-5; the D gene is possibly TRBD1 (6 bases). The germline V and J ends were trimmed by 5 bases and 11 bases, with 10 bases remaining between them. The length of the CDR3 is 11 residues. CDR3 sequence: CASSVDRTQHF. The CDR3 DNA reads TGTGCCAGCAGTGTAGACAGGACCCAGCATTTT.

This chain joins TRBV2 and TRBJ1-1, with D tentatively TRBD1 (5 bases). V lost 3 bases and J 6 bases, leaving 11 bases between the germline ends. Germline-derived CDR1 and CDR2 are SNHLY and FYNNEI. CDR3 length: 13 residues. CDR3 nucleotide sequence: TGTGCCAGCAGTGACGAGGGACTCGCTGAAGCTTTCTTT. Amino acids: CASSDEGLAEAFF.

This clonotype was counted a few times. This could be a read error, since a much larger clone is one nucleotide away. The genes are TRBV5-1 and TRBJ2-1, with D perhaps TRBD2 (5 bases). CDR3 size: 15 residues. V shed 0 bases and J shed 6 bases, with 13 bases lying between them. Per germline, CDR1 SGHRS and CDR2 YFSETQ. The CDR3 sequence: CASSLGGLVGNEQFF. DNA of the CDR3: TGCGCCAGCAGCTTGGGAGGACTCGTGGGCAATGAGCAGTTCTTC.